The 30 T cell receptor beta chains in this list originate from one sample, sequenced in a study of blood T cell repertoires in COVID-19. TCRdb's table, derived via immunoSEQ multiplex PCR, lists solely in-frame clones and lacks some. The sample includes 110,000 to 150,000 clones, over 70% of them seen just once. The sample was peripheral blood. The receptor source for this set is a woman aged 55-70 years with acute or convalescent COVID-19.

This clone was seen more than once but under ten times. The chain has TRBV2 and TRBJ2-1; 7 bases map to TRBD1. This CDR3 contains 15 residues. V lost 3 bases, J lost 1 base, and 3 bases stayed unmatched. Looked up from germline, CDR1 is SNHLY and CDR2 is FYNNEI. CDR3 sequence: CASSEVRGSYNEQFF. Here the CDR3 DNA reads TGTGCCAGCAGTGAGGTCAGGGGGTCCTACAATGAGCAGTTCTTC.

The V call is TRBV30, the J call TRBJ2-7; 8 bases are a match to TRBD2. The V gene end was trimmed by 0 bases and the J gene end by 7 bases; junction bases not matched to a gene: 14. There are 16 residues in the CDR3. The germline V gene encodes CDR1 GTSNPN and CDR2 SVGIG (reference sequence). In DNA form, the CDR3 reads TGTGCCTGGAGTGTAAGGACTAGCTCTTCTTCGGGAGAGCAGTACTTC. This codes for CAWSVRTSSSSGEQYF.

This clone has only a few counts. V and J are TRBV20-1 and TRBJ2-1; 9 nucleotides agree with TRBD2. Unmatched junction bases numbered 5, after V lost 3 bases and J lost 2 bases. The CDR3 runs to 15 residues. Germline V gives CDR1 DFQATT, CDR2 SNEGSKA (reference sequence). The DNA for the CDR3 is TGCAGTGCTAGTCCGGTAGCGGGAGCCTACAATGAGCAGTTCTTC. It codes for CSASPVAGAYNEQFF.

This clone was detected only a few times. This chain connects TRBV5-1 to TRBJ2-3; 7 bases are a match to TRBD1. Germline V CDR1 and CDR2: SGHRS, YFSETQ. Trimming removed 4 bases from V and 2 bases from J; junction bases left unmatched: 7. The CDR3 is 15 amino acids. CDR3 residues: CASSRTGTATDTQYF. The CDR3 DNA is TGCGCCAGCAGCAGAACCGGGACAGCCACAGATACGCAGTATTTT.

The chain joins TRBV5-6 to TRBJ2-1; TRBD1 matches at 12 bases. V gave up 7 bases and J gave up 8 bases; unmatched junction bases: 16. The germline gives CDR1 SGHDT, CDR2 YYEEEE. The CDR3 length is 17 residues. The DNA for the CDR3 is TGTGCCAGCTCACCAGAGAGGGGGACAGGGGGCTTTTATGAGCAGTTCTTC. Its protein product is CASSPERGTGGFYEQFF.

The gene calls are TRBV27 and TRBJ2-1; 14 bases are a match to TRBD2. Germline V lookup: CDR1 MNHEY, CDR2 SMNVEV (reference sequence). The CDR3 sequence is 16 residues long. Unmatched junction bases numbered 5, after V lost 4 bases and J lost 6 bases. The CDR3 DNA is TGTGCCAGCAGTTCCCGGACTAGCGGGAGGTTCAATGAGCAGTTCTTC. Protein: CASSSRTSGRFNEQFF.

In this sample, this clone turned up a few times. J is TRBJ1-5 and V is TRBV19; D may be TRBD1 (5 bases). V was clipped by 7 bases and J by 5 bases, with 12 bases between them. CDR3 length equals 13 residues. CDR1 and CDR2 (germline): LNHDA, SQIVND (reference sequence). CDR3 sequence: CASNGQGDQPQHF. For the CDR3, the DNA is TGTGCCAGTAATGGGCAGGGCGATCAGCCCCAGCATTTT.

The chain uses TRBV5-1 and TRBJ2-1, with a tentative D call TRBD2 (6 bases). The germline V gene encodes CDR1 SGHRS and CDR2 YFSETQ. Trimming took 0 bases from V and 2 from J, leaving 9 bases between them. The CDR3 totals 15 residues. The CDR3 DNA follows: TGCGCCAGCAGCTTGGCGGGAGTGACCTACAATGAGCAGTTCTTC. Its translation: CASSLAGVTYNEQFF.

This clone was observed a handful of times. The chain has TRBV27 and TRBJ2-2; TRBD2 is a possible D gene (6 bases). Germline-derived CDR1 and CDR2 are MNHEY and SMNVEV (reference sequence). Trimming stripped 4 bases from V and 6 bases from J, with 9 bases between. The CDR3 is made up of 13 amino acids. The CDR3 DNA follows: TGTGCCAGCAGTTCCAGACTAGCCGGGGAGCTGTTTTTT. This translates into CASSSRLAGELFF.

The V call is TRBV28, the J call TRBJ2-7; 7 bases line up with TRBD1. This CDR3 spans 16 amino acids. Germline lookup yields CDR1 MDHEN and CDR2 SYDVKM. V lost 4 bases to trimming and J lost 2 bases; unmatched junction nucleotides: 11. The CDR3 bases are TGTGCCAGCAGTTGGGTGGGCAGGGGGAACCCCTACGAGCAGTACTTC. Translation gives CASSWVGRGNPYEQYF.

The chain joins TRBV19 to TRBJ2-1, with 7 bases aligning to TRBD2. The CDR3 contains 16 residues. Germline V gene sequence: CDR1 LNHDA, CDR2 SQIVND (reference sequence). V was pared by 5 bases and J by 9 bases, with 16 bases of the junction left unmatched. In DNA form, the CDR3 reads TGTGCCAGTAGTCCCCCGGCTGGTTCGGGGGGAGGTGAGCAGTTCTTC. This sequence encodes CASSPPAGSGGGEQFF.

V is TRBV7-2 and J is TRBJ2-3, with D perhaps matching TRBD2 (6 bases). The V gene lost 11 bases and the J gene lost 4 bases, with 16 bases spanning the gap. Germline V gives CDR1 SGHTA, CDR2 FQGNSA. The CDR3 runs 13 residues. Here the CDR3 reads CAGREIGADTQYF. As DNA, the CDR3 is TGTGCCGGACGGGAGATTGGCGCAGATACGCAGTATTTT.

The table lists this clone with a count of one. The rearrangement links TRBV5-1 to TRBJ2-2; possibly TRBD2 for D (6 bases). CDR3 length: 14 residues. The V gene's germline CDR1 is SGHRS and CDR2 YFSETQ. V lost 0 bases and J 5 bases, leaving 8 bases between the germline ends. CDR3 protein: CASSLGLATGELFF. Here the CDR3 DNA reads TGCGCCAGCAGCTTGGGTCTAGCGACCGGGGAGCTGTTTTTT.

This sequence joins TRBV5-1 and TRBJ2-7; 9 bases fit TRBD2. The germline CDR1 and CDR2 sequences are SGHRS and YFSETQ. Germline trimming cut 5 bases from V and 0 bases from J; bases unmatched to any gene: 6. The CDR3 is 15 amino acids. CDR3 residues: CASRAGSGSSYEQYF. CDR3 bases: TGCGCCAGCAGGGCGGGTAGCGGGAGCTCCTACGAGCAGTACTTC.

The rearrangement joins TRBV7-8 to TRBJ2-5; TRBD1 is a possible D gene (6 bases). CDR1 and CDR2 (germline): SGHVS, FQNEAQ. V was trimmed by 2 bases and J by 1 base, leaving 11 bases between them. The CDR3 runs to 15 residues. The CDR3 is CASSLPGQFQETQYF. Written as DNA, the CDR3 is TGTGCCAGCAGCTTACCCGGACAGTTCCAAGAGACCCAGTACTTC.

The V gene is TRBV7-8, the J gene TRBJ1-6; TRBD1 matches 8 bases. CDR1 SGHVS and CDR2 FQNEAQ come from the germline V gene. The CDR3 contains 14 residues. The V and J ends lost 1 base and 8 bases, in that order; junction bases with no gene match: 1. The CDR3 DNA reads TGTGCCAGCAGCTTAGTACAGGGGGATTCACCCCTCCACTTT. It codes for CASSLVQGDSPLHF.

V gene TRBV6-5 combines with J gene TRBJ1-3; 7 bases fit TRBD1. CDR3 length equals 14 residues. CDR1 is MNHEY, CDR2 SVGAGI, per germline. V shed 10 bases and J 6 bases; nucleotides not matched to a gene: 12. CDR3 protein: CATIKRGQENTIYF. Written as DNA, the CDR3 is TGTGCCACCATCAAAAGGGGGCAGGAAAACACCATATATTTT.

CDR3: CASSPRWDYPGELFF. The CDR3 nucleotides are TGTGCCAGCAGCCCAAGGTGGGACTACCCCGGGGAGCTGTTTTTT. V usage is TRBV9 and J usage is TRBJ2-2; 7 bases agree with TRBD2. The CDR3 contains 15 residues. V gave up 4 bases and J gave up 6 bases; unmatched junction bases: 9. Germline V gene data show CDR1 as SGDLS and CDR2 as YYNGEE.

This clone has only a few counts. The V call is TRBV5-6, the J call TRBJ1-2; D not resolved. Per germline, CDR1 SGHDT and CDR2 YYEEEE. The CDR3 is 16 residues long. Trimming cost V 5 bases and J 4 bases, with 21 bases left between them. CDR3 in amino acids: CASRPEGFTTFYGYTF. The DNA for the CDR3 is TGTGCCAGCAGGCCAGAGGGTTTCACTACCTTCTATGGCTACACCTTC.

This clone has only one observation. V gene TRBV6-4 combines with J gene TRBJ2-1, with D tentatively TRBD2 (5 bases). The CDR3 length is 14 residues. Germline assignment: CDR1 MRHNA and CDR2 SNTAGT. The V end lost 8 bases, the J end lost 4 bases, and 15 bases lay between the germline ends. The CDR3 nucleotides read TGTGCCAGCTCACCGGAGGCTTCTTACAATGAGCAGTTCTTC. Translated: CASSPEASYNEQFF.

V usage is TRBV7-8 and J usage is TRBJ1-2; D perhaps matches TRBD1 (5 bases). Germline V lookup: CDR1 SGHVS, CDR2 FQNEAQ. The CDR3 runs to 14 residues. The germline V and J ends were trimmed by 3 bases and 7 bases, with 15 bases remaining between them. CDR3 amino acids: CASSFDQGVRGYTF. The CDR3 region has the DNA TGTGCCAGCAGCTTCGATCAGGGTGTCCGTGGCTACACCTTC. The whole variable domain, filled in from reference TRBV7-8 and TRBJ1-2, reads GAGVSQSPRYKVAKRGQDVALRCDPISGHVSLFWYQQALGQGPEFLTYFQNEAQLDKSGLPSDRFFAERPEGSVSTLKIQRTQQEDSAVYLCASSFDQGVRGYTFGSGTRLTVV.

This chain links TRBV5-1 with TRBJ2-3; 9 bases are a match to TRBD2. The germline gives CDR1 SGHRS, CDR2 YFSETQ. CDR3 size: 17 residues. The V gene end was trimmed by 0 bases and the J gene end by 4 bases; junction bases not matched to a gene: 9. Here the CDR3 DNA reads TGCGCCAGCAGCTTGGAGCGAGCGGGAGGAGGCGCAGATACGCAGTATTTT. It is translated as CASSLERAGGGADTQYF.

This sequence joins TRBV15 and TRBJ2-7, with 8 nucleotides matching TRBD2. CDR1 and CDR2 from the germline V gene are LNHNV and YYDKDF (reference sequence). V gave up 0 bases and J gave up 3 bases; unmatched junction bases: 4. This CDR3 spans 15 amino acids. The CDR3 DNA reads TGTGCCACCAGCAGAGAATTGAGCGGGAGCTACGAGCAGTACTTC. Protein sequence: CATSRELSGSYEQYF.

The V gene is TRBV27, the J gene TRBJ1-6; D is uncertain. Germline loops: CDR1 MNHEY, CDR2 SMNVEV (reference sequence). The ends were cut back, 6 bases at V and 5 bases at J, with 11 bases in the middle. The CDR3 has 14 amino acids. The CDR3 loop is CASSRLADNSPLHF. The CDR3 DNA reads TGTGCCAGCAGCCGTTTGGCCGATAATTCACCCCTCCACTTT.

V is TRBV29-1 and J is TRBJ2-2; the match to TRBD1 covers 10 bases. The V gene's germline CDR1 is SQVTM and CDR2 ANQGSEA. This CDR3 is 15 amino acids long. The V segment lost 3 bases and the J segment 5 bases; nucleotides outside the gene matches: 6. This CDR3 reads CSVDLTGGITGELFF. Written as DNA, the CDR3 is TGCAGCGTTGATCTGACAGGGGGCATAACCGGGGAGCTGTTTTTT.

CDR3 coding DNA: TGTGCCAGCAGTTACTCAAAAGAGACAGTGCTTAATGGCTACACCTTC. It is translated as CASSYSKETVLNGYTF. The chain carries TRBV6-5 and TRBJ1-2; maybe TRBD1 (5 bases). The CDR3 loop spans 16 amino acids. The V end was cut by 0 bases, the J end by 6 bases, with 17 bases between. CDR1 and CDR2 (germline): MNHEY, SVGAGI.

This clone was detected a few times. V and J are TRBV4-2 and TRBJ1-6; 12 bases match TRBD1. Germline assignment: CDR1 LGHNA and CDR2 YNFKEQ. With V trimmed by 3 bases and J by 9 bases, 9 bases remained unmatched. This CDR3 spans 17 amino acids. For the CDR3, the DNA is TGTGCCAGCAGCCACCCGGGACAGGGGGCTCGAGGTTCACCCCTCCACTTT. Protein: CASSHPGQGARGSPLHF.

J is TRBJ2-1 and V is TRBV5-4; 9 nucleotides agree with TRBD1. Germline CDR1 is SGHNT and CDR2 is YYREEE (reference sequence). CDR3 size: 14 residues. The V segment lost 5 bases and the J segment 7 bases; nucleotides outside the gene matches: 7. The CDR3 here is CASSRTGDLNEQFF. CDR3 nucleotide sequence: TGTGCCAGCAGTCGGACAGGGGATCTAAATGAGCAGTTCTTC.

This chain links TRBV3-1 (or the pseudogene TRBV3-2) with TRBJ2-1; TRBD2 agrees at 7 bases. Germline loops: CDR1 LGHDT, CDR2 YNNKEL (reference sequence). The CDR3 runs to 15 residues. V shed 6 bases and J 0 bases; nucleotides not matched to a gene: 5. The CDR3 bases are TGTGCCAGCAGTCCGGGACTAATCTCCTACAATGAGCAGTTCTTC. This sequence encodes CASSPGLISYNEQFF.

This chain connects TRBV6-5 to TRBJ2-2; 8 nucleotides match TRBD2. Germline V gene lookup returns CDR1 MNHEY and CDR2 SVGAGI. V dropped 6 bases and J dropped 4; count of bases not matched to a gene: 7. This CDR3 has 15 residues. The CDR3 loop reads CASRTAGASTGELFF. The CDR3 region has the DNA TGTGCCAGCAGGACAGCGGGAGCGAGCACCGGGGAGCTGTTTTTT.